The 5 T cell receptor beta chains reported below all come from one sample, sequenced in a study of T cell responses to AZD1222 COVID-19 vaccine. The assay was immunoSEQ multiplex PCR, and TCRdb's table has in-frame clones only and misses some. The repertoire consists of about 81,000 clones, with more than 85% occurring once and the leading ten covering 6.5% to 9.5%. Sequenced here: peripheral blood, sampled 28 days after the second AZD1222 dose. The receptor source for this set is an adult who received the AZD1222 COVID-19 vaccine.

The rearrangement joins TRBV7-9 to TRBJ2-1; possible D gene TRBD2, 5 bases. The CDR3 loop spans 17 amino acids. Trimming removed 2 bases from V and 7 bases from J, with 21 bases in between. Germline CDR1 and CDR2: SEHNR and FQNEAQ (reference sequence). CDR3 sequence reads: CASSLSFGTGFWNEQFF. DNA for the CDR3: TGTGCCAGCAGCTTATCGTTTGGAACGGGATTCTGGAATGAGCAGTTCTTC. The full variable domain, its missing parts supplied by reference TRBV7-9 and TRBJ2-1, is DTGVSQNPRHKITKRGQNVTFRCDPISEHNRLYWYRQTLGQGPEFLTYFQNEAQLEKSRLLSDRFSAERPKGSFSTLEIQRTEQGDSAMYLCASSLSFGTGFWNEQFFGPGTRLTVL.

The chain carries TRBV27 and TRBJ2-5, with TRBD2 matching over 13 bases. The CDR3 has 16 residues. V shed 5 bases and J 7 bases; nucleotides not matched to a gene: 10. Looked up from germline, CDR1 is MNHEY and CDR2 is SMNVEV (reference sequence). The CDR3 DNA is TGTGCCAGCAGTCCGGTACTAGCGGGAGGGGGCGGGACCCAGTACTTC. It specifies CASSPVLAGGGGTQYF.

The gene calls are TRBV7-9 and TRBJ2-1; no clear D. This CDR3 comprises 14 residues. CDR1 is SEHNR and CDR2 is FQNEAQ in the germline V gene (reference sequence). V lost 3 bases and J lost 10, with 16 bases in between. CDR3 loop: CASSFEALLREQFF. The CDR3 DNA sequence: TGTGCCAGCAGCTTTGAGGCGCTCCTAAGGGAGCAGTTCTTC.

The CDR3 DNA reads TGTGCCAGCAGTCTAGAGAGCTCCTACAATGAGCAGTTCTTC. Its protein is CASSLESSYNEQFF. The rearrangement uses TRBV2 and TRBJ2-1; D gene uncertain. Germline V lookup: CDR1 SNHLY, CDR2 FYNNEI. V lost 5 bases to trimming and J lost 0 bases, with 8 bases between them. The CDR3 is made up of 14 amino acids.

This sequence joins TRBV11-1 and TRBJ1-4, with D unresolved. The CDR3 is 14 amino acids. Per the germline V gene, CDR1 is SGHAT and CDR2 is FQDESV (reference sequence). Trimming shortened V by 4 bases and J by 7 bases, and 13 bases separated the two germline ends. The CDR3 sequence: CASSWTLDGEKLFF. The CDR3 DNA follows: TGTGCCAGCAGCTGGACCCTCGACGGTGAAAAACTGTTTTTT.